A selection of T cell receptor beta chains follows, all from one sample in a study of T cell repertoires in cytomegalovirus infection. TCRdb fed the reads into MiXCR, producing one record per CDR3 protein. The table has hundreds of thousands of distinct CDR3 sequences, about 39% seen once; the top ten hold about 45%. No antigen is known for these receptors. The starting material was cultured PBMCs, obtained from culture after CMV antigen stimulation. The source is a human donor in good health (CMV status not recorded). Some clones in this sample may be carry-over from other donors' samples. The CDR3 runs from the conserved cysteine through the conserved F or W. Each record gives: V gene, D gene, clone size, J gene, CDR3 protein, CDR3 DNA. The D gene is left open where the match is weak. The listing skips clone size in some rows; elsewhere it reads once, few, many or a size class.

V gene: TRBV6-5; D gene: NA; clone size: NA; J gene: TRBJ1-4; CDR3 protein: CASSSSRGTTNEKLFF; CDR3 DNA: TGTGCCAGCAGTTCCTCCCGGGGGACAACTAATGAAAAACTGTTTTTT
V gene: TRBV7-2; D gene: TRBD2; clone size: few; J gene: TRBJ2-5; CDR3 protein: CASSLVAGGGRETQYF; CDR3 DNA: TGTGCCAGCAGCTTAGTAGCGGGGGGCGGTAGGGAGACCCAGTACTTC
V gene: TRBV29-1; D gene: NA; clone size: NA; J gene: TRBJ2-1; CDR3 protein: CSVGISNSNEQFF; CDR3 DNA: TGCAGCGTCGGGATATCCAACAGTAATGAGCAGTTCTTC
V gene: TRBV6-1; D gene: NA; clone size: NA; J gene: TRBJ2-3; CDR3 protein: CASKSGFETDTQYF; CDR3 DNA: TGTGCCAGCAAAAGCGGGTTCGAGACAGATACGCAGTATTTT
V gene: TRBV4-3; D gene: NA; clone size: NA; J gene: TRBJ2-7; CDR3 protein: CASSQDPLGEQYF; CDR3 DNA: TGCGCCAGCAGCCAAGACCCCTTGGGGGAGCAGTACTTC
V gene: TRBV20-1; D gene: NA; clone size: NA; J gene: TRBJ1-1; CDR3 protein: CSARKPTETGLAFF; CDR3 DNA: TGCAGTGCTCGAAAACCAACCGAAACTGGTTTGGCTTTCTTT
V gene: TRBV11-2; D gene: TRBD2; clone size: NA; J gene: TRBJ2-1; CDR3 protein: CASSLGSSGRHSSYNEQFF; CDR3 DNA: TGTGCCAGCAGCTTAGGATCTAGCGGGAGGCACAGCTCCTACAATGAGCAGTTCTTC
V gene: TRBV6-1; D gene: NA; clone size: NA; J gene: TRBJ1-2; CDR3 protein: CASSERGDGYGYTF; CDR3 DNA: TGTGCCAGCAGTGAAAGGGGGGACGGATATGGCTACACCTTC
V gene: TRBV7-2; D gene: NA; clone size: NA; J gene: TRBJ1-6; CDR3 protein: CASSVLRSPLHF; CDR3 DNA: TGTGCCAGCAGCGTACTTCGTTCACCCCTCCACTTT
V gene: TRBV20-1; D gene: TRBD2; clone size: NA; J gene: TRBJ2-3; CDR3 protein: CSARPAGGGADTQYF; CDR3 DNA: TGCAGTGCTCGCCCCGCCGGGGGAGGGGCAGATACGCAGTATTTT
V gene: TRBV10-3; D gene: NA; clone size: NA; J gene: TRBJ2-1; CDR3 protein: CAIRDSSGDEQFF; CDR3 DNA: TGTGCCATCAGGGACAGCTCTGGCGATGAGCAGTTCTTC
V gene: TRBV29-1; D gene: TRBD1; clone size: NA; J gene: TRBJ1-6; CDR3 protein: CSARDSGNSPLHF; CDR3 DNA: TGCAGCGCCCGGGACAGCGGGAATTCACCCCTCCACTTT
V gene: TRBV29-1; D gene: TRBD2; clone size: NA; J gene: TRBJ2-3; CDR3 protein: CSVPGLAGGQKSTDTQYF; CDR3 DNA: TGCAGCGTCCCAGGACTAGCGGGAGGACAAAAAAGCACAGATACGCAGTATTTT
V gene: TRBV5-4; D gene: NA; clone size: NA; J gene: TRBJ2-1; CDR3 protein: CASSLGTYSSGEYNEQFF; CDR3 DNA: TGTGCCAGCAGCTTGGGGACTTATAGTTCTGGGGAGTACAATGAGCAGTTCTTC
V gene: TRBV15; D gene: NA; clone size: NA; J gene: TRBJ1-2; CDR3 protein: CATSRDSRGAYGYTF; CDR3 DNA: TGTGCCACCAGCAGAGATTCACGAGGGGCTTATGGCTACACCTTC
V gene: TRBV6-5; D gene: TRBD1; clone size: NA; J gene: TRBJ1-1; CDR3 protein: CASSSKRGRINTEAFF; CDR3 DNA: TGTGCCAGCAGTTCTAAAAGGGGGCGCATTAACACTGAAGCTTTCTTT
V gene: TRBV7-2; D gene: NA; clone size: few; J gene: TRBJ1-1; CDR3 protein: CASSLGPGRGSTEAFF; CDR3 DNA: TGTGCCAGCAGCTTAGGTCCGGGCAGGGGCAGCACTGAAGCTTTCTTT
V gene: TRBV28; D gene: TRBD1; clone size: few; J gene: TRBJ2-5; CDR3 protein: CASSLFDRGRDGETQYF; CDR3 DNA: TGTGCCAGCAGTTTATTTGACAGGGGGCGCGACGGAGAGACCCAGTACTTC
V gene: TRBV7-2; D gene: TRBD1; clone size: NA; J gene: TRBJ1-2; CDR3 protein: CASSLTGQAYGYTF; CDR3 DNA: TGTGCCAGCAGCCTGACCGGACAGGCATATGGCTACACCTTC
V gene: TRBV3-1; D gene: TRBD2; clone size: NA; J gene: TRBJ2-4; CDR3 protein: CASSQGLAGAKNIQYF; CDR3 DNA: TGTGCCAGCAGCCAAGGCCTAGCGGGAGCCAAAAACATTCAGTACTTC
V gene: TRBV28; D gene: NA; clone size: NA; J gene: TRBJ2-3; CDR3 protein: CASTLASKMTQYF; CDR3 DNA: TGTGCCAGCACCCTGGCTAGCAAAATGACGCAGTATTTT
V gene: TRBV18; D gene: NA; clone size: NA; J gene: TRBJ1-2; CDR3 protein: CASSRWGRGVDYGYTF; CDR3 DNA: TGTGCCAGCTCGCGGTGGGGGCGAGGGGTCGACTATGGCTACACCTTC
V gene: TRBV7-6; D gene: TRBD1; clone size: few; J gene: TRBJ2-7; CDR3 protein: CASSALPGTVYEQYF; CDR3 DNA: TGTGCCAGCAGCGCCTTGCCCGGGACAGTCTACGAGCAGTACTTC
V gene: TRBV12-3/TRBV12-4; D gene: NA; clone size: NA; J gene: TRBJ2-1; CDR3 protein: CASSSARAPGHNEQFF; CDR3 DNA: TGTGCCAGCAGCTCAGCTAGGGCTCCTGGACACAATGAGCAGTTCTTC
V gene: TRBV6-6; D gene: TRBD1; clone size: NA; J gene: TRBJ1-1; CDR3 protein: CASSAGTDNTEAFF; CDR3 DNA: TGTGCCAGCAGTGCCGGGACAGACAACACTGAAGCTTTCTTT
V gene: TRBV7-2; D gene: NA; clone size: NA; J gene: TRBJ1-6; CDR3 protein: CASSQARVGYNSPLHF; CDR3 DNA: TGTGCCAGCAGCCAGGCCAGGGTGGGGTATAATTCACCCCTCCACTTT
V gene: TRBV6-5; D gene: TRBD1; clone size: NA; J gene: TRBJ1-4; CDR3 protein: CASSKQGVAEKLFF; CDR3 DNA: TGTGCCAGCAGTAAACAGGGGGTCGCTGAAAAACTGTTTTTT
V gene: TRBV28; D gene: NA; clone size: NA; J gene: TRBJ1-2; CDR3 protein: CASSPPLFEGYTF; CDR3 DNA: TGTGCCAGCAGTCCACCCCTGTTCGAAGGCTACACCTTC
V gene: TRBV6-5; D gene: NA; clone size: NA; J gene: TRBJ2-4; CDR3 protein: CASSYGTDGDIQYF; CDR3 DNA: TGTGCCAGCAGTTACGGGACCGATGGGGACATTCAGTACTTC
V gene: TRBV18; D gene: TRBD1; clone size: NA; J gene: TRBJ1-2; CDR3 protein: CASSEDRGDGYTF; CDR3 DNA: TGTGCCAGCTCAGAGGACAGGGGGGATGGCTACACCTTC
V gene: TRBV6-2/TRBV6-3; D gene: NA; clone size: NA; J gene: TRBJ2-7; CDR3 protein: CASSAGFGVYEQYF; CDR3 DNA: TGTGCCAGCAGTGCAGGGTTTGGGGTATACGAGCAGTACTTC
V gene: TRBV11-2; D gene: NA; clone size: NA; J gene: TRBJ1-1; CDR3 protein: CASSFIRGKNTEAFF; CDR3 DNA: TGTGCCAGCAGCTTTATTCGGGGGAAGAACACTGAAGCTTTCTTT
V gene: TRBV7-2; D gene: NA; clone size: NA; J gene: TRBJ2-5; CDR3 protein: CASSSPRRFQYF; CDR3 DNA: TGTGCCAGCAGCTCACCCCGTCGGTTTCAGTACTTC
V gene: TRBV4-3; D gene: TRBD2; clone size: few; J gene: TRBJ2-1; CDR3 protein: CASSPLGGEEEQFF; CDR3 DNA: TGCGCCAGCAGCCCCCTGGGAGGGGAGGAAGAGCAGTTCTTC
V gene: TRBV7-9; D gene: NA; clone size: NA; J gene: TRBJ2-7; CDR3 protein: CASSLGLPGEQYF; CDR3 DNA: TGTGCCAGCAGCTTGGGGCTCCCAGGCGAGCAGTACTTC
V gene: TRBV5-1; D gene: NA; clone size: NA; J gene: TRBJ2-7; CDR3 protein: CASSSGTLLYEQYF; CDR3 DNA: TGCGCCAGCAGCTCCGGGACACTACTCTACGAGCAGTACTTC
V gene: TRBV7-2; D gene: NA; clone size: many; J gene: TRBJ2-6; CDR3 protein: CASSFGGSSGANVLTF; CDR3 DNA: TGTGCCAGCAGCTTCGGAGGCTCATCTGGGGCCAACGTCCTGACTTTC
V gene: TRBV5-6; D gene: TRBD2; clone size: NA; J gene: TRBJ2-7; CDR3 protein: CASSPGWGGSYEQYF; CDR3 DNA: TGTGCCAGCAGCCCCGGTTGGGGCGGGAGTTACGAGCAGTACTTC
V gene: TRBV10-3; D gene: NA; clone size: NA; J gene: TRBJ2-7; CDR3 protein: CAISESLVGRSSYEQYF; CDR3 DNA: TGTGCCATCAGTGAGTCCCTTGTGGGGCGAAGCTCCTACGAGCAGTACTTC
V gene: TRBV12-5; D gene: TRBD1; clone size: NA; J gene: TRBJ1-2; CDR3 protein: CASGPGQGNYGYTF; CDR3 DNA: TGTGCTAGTGGACCCGGACAGGGGAACTATGGCTACACCTTC
V gene: TRBV6-5; D gene: NA; clone size: NA; J gene: TRBJ2-1; CDR3 protein: CASSYTQRGYNEQFF; CDR3 DNA: TGTGCCAGCAGTTACACCCAGAGAGGATACAATGAGCAGTTCTTC
V gene: TRBV7-2; D gene: NA; clone size: few; J gene: TRBJ2-5; CDR3 protein: CASSFYTDNQETQYF; CDR3 DNA: TGTGCCAGCAGCTTTTACACTGACAACCAAGAGACCCAGTACTTC
V gene: TRBV29-1; D gene: TRBD2; clone size: once; J gene: TRBJ2-1; CDR3 protein: CSVGPRLAGYNEQFF; CDR3 DNA: TGCAGCGTGGGCCCCAGACTAGCAGGCTACAATGAGCAGTTCTTC
V gene: TRBV12-3/TRBV12-4; D gene: TRBD1; clone size: few; J gene: TRBJ1-5; CDR3 protein: CASSSTGGRQPQHF; CDR3 DNA: TGTGCCAGCAGTTCTACAGGGGGTCGGCAGCCCCAGCATTTT
V gene: TRBV19; D gene: TRBD2; clone size: NA; J gene: TRBJ2-3; CDR3 protein: CASSRTSVLKGNTQYF; CDR3 DNA: TGTGCCAGTAGTAGAACTAGCGTCCTTAAGGGAAATACGCAGTATTTT
V gene: TRBV6-1; D gene: NA; clone size: NA; J gene: TRBJ2-6; CDR3 protein: CASRNTGTGANVLTF; CDR3 DNA: TGTGCCAGCAGAAATACAGGGACTGGGGCCAACGTCCTGACTTTC
V gene: TRBV7-9; D gene: NA; clone size: NA; J gene: TRBJ1-1; CDR3 protein: CASSLPWSDTEAFF; CDR3 DNA: TGTGCCAGCAGCTTGCCCTGGTCGGACACTGAAGCTTTCTTT
V gene: TRBV18; D gene: NA; clone size: NA; J gene: TRBJ1-5; CDR3 protein: CASSPADNQPQHF; CDR3 DNA: TGTGCCAGCTCACCAGCAGACAATCAGCCCCAGCATTTT
V gene: TRBV19; D gene: NA; clone size: NA; J gene: TRBJ2-3; CDR3 protein: CASLGDTQYF; CDR3 DNA: TGTGCCAGTTTGGGGGATACGCAGTATTTT
V gene: TRBV27; D gene: NA; clone size: NA; J gene: TRBJ1-3; CDR3 protein: CASSFKGISGNTIYF; CDR3 DNA: TGTGCCAGCAGTTTTAAGGGCATCTCTGGAAACACCATATATTTT
V gene: TRBV7-2; D gene: NA; clone size: NA; J gene: TRBJ1-2; CDR3 protein: CASSLGRGNFGYTF; CDR3 DNA: TGTGCCAGCAGCTTAGGAAGGGGGAACTTTGGCTACACCTTC